This T cell receptor (beta chain) was documented in a study of blood T cells in healthy people across ages. This clonotype has more than one count but fewer than ten. The use of a sample-barcoded 5' primer and a J-beta primer mix characterized a second PCR of about 7 to 12 cycles. MiXCR was run by TCRdb on the 5' RACE reads, yielding one entry per CDR3 protein. The top ten clones hold 20% to 30% of a sample with roughly 730,000 distinct CDR3 sequences, around three fifths of them seen once. V shed 4 bases and J 11 bases; nucleotides not matched to a gene: 9. Germline-derived CDR1 and CDR2 are SGHRS and YFSETQ. The CDR3 is 15 amino acids.

Sequencing was performed on blood. This chain joins TRBV5-1 and TRBJ2-5, with 15 nucleotides matching TRBD2. The TCR originated in a man aged 40-49 years in good health. The CDR3, as DNA: TGCGCCAGCAGCCCCGGACTAGCGGGGGGGCGGATTCAGTACTTC. It codes for CASSPGLAGGRIQYF.